This T cell receptor beta chain was obtained from a study of early T cells in non-severe SARS-CoV-2 infection. Study information: Unsorted whole blood bulk RNA was sequenced, with unpaired chains.

From germline, CDR1 is SGHVS and CDR2 FNYEAQ. Between the trimmed V and J ends, which lost 1 base and 7 bases, there was a span of 11 bases. This CDR3 spans 14 amino acids. This clonotype has at least ten counts. As yet, its antigen is unknown. Findings of the study overall: Anti-spike CD8 specificities were favored by VDJdb matching, whose results missed private and CD4 specificities.

TCRdb independently ran MiXCR on the 5' RACE reads; one entry per CDR3 protein. The sample has 25,000 to 35,000 distinct CDR3 sequences; roughly 5% are singletons. The origin of this receptor is an adult who was a healthcare worker with PCR-confirmed SARS-CoV-2 infection or an uninfected control (not recorded which). The sequencing input was whole blood. This chain connects TRBV7-6 to TRBJ2-1; no reliable D call. The CDR3 loop is CASSLVLHGNEQFF. The DNA for the CDR3 is TGTGCCAGCAGCTTAGTCCTCCACGGGAATGAGCAGTTCTTC. The whole variable domain, filled in from reference TRBV7-6 and TRBJ2-1, reads GAGVSQSPRYKVTKRGQDVALRCDPISGHVSLYWYRQALGQGPEFLTYFNYEAQQDKSGLPNDRFSAERPEGSISTLTIQRTEQRDSAMYRCASSLVLHGNEQFFGPGTRLTVL.